A selection of T cell receptor beta chains follows, all from one sample in a study of blood T cell repertoires in COVID-19. The assay was immunoSEQ multiplex PCR, and TCRdb's table has in-frame clones only and misses some. The profile shows around 270,000 clones, about 89% of them singletons. The sample consisted of peripheral blood. The receptors originated from a man aged 25 to 40 with acute or convalescent COVID-19. Each CDR3 is given with its conserved first and last residue. Each record gives: CDR3 protein, CDR3 DNA, CDR3 length, D gene, J gene, V gene, clone size. The D gene is left open where the match is weak. Some rows mark clone size as missing; the rest say once, few, many or name a class of expanded clone.

CASRFVADSYGYTF	TGTGCCAGTAGATTCGTGGCAGACAGCTATGGCTACACCTTC	14	-	TRBJ1-2	TRBV19	-
CASSETYNEQFF	TGTGCCAGCAGCGAAACATACAATGAGCAGTTCTTC	12	-	TRBJ2-1	TRBV13	-
CASSLGFQGVIVQFF	TGCGCCAGCAGCTTGGGATTCCAGGGGGTAATTGTGCAGTTCTTC	15	TRBD1	TRBJ2-1	TRBV5-1	-
CASSASRASPLHF	TGTGCCAGCAGTGCTTCGAGGGCATCACCCCTCCACTTT	13	-	TRBJ1-6	TRBV6-4	-
CASSLGLAGAPNTGELFF	TGTGCCAGCAGCTTGGGACTAGCGGGGGCACCGAACACCGGGGAGCTGTTTTTT	18	TRBD2	TRBJ2-2	TRBV5-4	-
CASSGPGLAGGPVFLPYF	TGTGCCAGCAGTGGCCCGGGACTAGCGGGAGGGCCTGTCTTTCTGCCGTACTTC	18	TRBD2	TRBJ2-7	TRBV2	once
CSATPAYEQYF	TGCAGTGCTACCCCAGCGTACGAGCAGTACTTC	11	-	TRBJ2-7	TRBV20-1	-
CASSLTGTGYGELFF	TGTGCCAGCAGTTTAACCGGGACAGGGTATGGTGAACTGTTTTTT	15	TRBD1	TRBJ1-4	TRBV28	-
CASSPGGTGYNEQFF	TGTGCCAGCAGCCCAGGCGGGACAGGGTACAATGAGCAGTTCTTC	15	TRBD1	TRBJ2-1	TRBV7-2	-
CASRTRTENTEAFF	TGTGCCAGTAGGACTCGGACAGAGAACACTGAAGCTTTCTTT	14	-	TRBJ1-1	TRBV19	few
CASSQALGTGDTNEKLFF	TGTGCCAGCAGCCAAGCCCTTGGGACAGGGGATACTAATGAAAAACTGTTTTTT	18	TRBD1	TRBJ1-4	TRBV3-1/TRBV3-2	once
CASSFLRGTGANVLTF	TGTGCCAGCAGCTTCCTCAGAGGTACTGGGGCCAACGTCCTGACTTTC	16	-	TRBJ2-6	TRBV7-8	-
CASSAEPGLAVFTGDTQYF	TGTGCCAGCAGCGCGGAACCGGGACTAGCGGTCTTTACCGGGGATACGCAGTATTTT	19	TRBD2	TRBJ2-3	TRBV9	-
CATSEPGQGAFGETQYF	TGTGCCACCAGTGAGCCCGGACAGGGGGCTTTCGGGGAGACCCAGTACTTC	17	TRBD1	TRBJ2-5	TRBV24-1	-
CASSQASPVDIQYF	TGTGCCAGCAGCCAAGCTAGTCCTGTGGACATTCAGTACTTC	14	-	TRBJ2-4	TRBV3-1/TRBV3-2	-
CASSQGGFRVHDSNQPQHF	TGCGCCAGCAGCCAGGGGGGGTTCAGGGTCCATGATAGCAATCAGCCCCAGCATTTT	19	-	TRBJ1-5	TRBV4-1	-
CASSLEGGTGNTIYF	TGTGCCAGCAGCTTAGAGGGAGGGACTGGAAACACCATATATTTT	15	-	TRBJ1-3	TRBV11-2	-
CASSAPLGTGKNYGYTF	TGTGCCAGCAGTGCCCCTCTCGGGACAGGGAAGAACTATGGCTACACCTTC	17	TRBD1	TRBJ1-2	TRBV2	-
CASSLWRGGGGQPQHF	TGTGCCAGCAGTTTATGGCGCGGCGGGGGCGGCCAGCCCCAGCATTTT	16	-	TRBJ1-5	TRBV28	-
CASSYKEDSLWSHEQFF	TGTGCCAGTAGTTATAAAGAGGACAGCTTGTGGTCCCATGAGCAGTTCTTC	17	-	TRBJ2-1	TRBV19	-
CASSGGQQSGNTIYF	TGCGCCAGCAGCGGCGGACAGCAATCTGGAAACACCATATATTTT	15	-	TRBJ1-3	TRBV4-1	-
CASSTTGDSYNEQFF	TGCGCCAGCAGTACTACAGGGGACTCCTACAATGAGCAGTTCTTC	15	TRBD1	TRBJ2-1	TRBV5-1	-
CASTPLGAGGYTF	TGTGCCAGCACCCCCCTGGGGGCCGGTGGCTACACCTTC	13	-	TRBJ1-2	TRBV11-2	-
CATTRVVGAKNIQYF	TGTGCCACTACCAGGGTTGTGGGTGCCAAAAACATTCAGTACTTC	15	-	TRBJ2-4	TRBV6-5	-
CASWVSRGDYGYTF	TGTGCCAGCTGGGTCTCCAGGGGTGACTATGGCTACACCTTC	14	-	TRBJ1-2	TRBV28	-
CASSPQIRQVWSGELFF	TGTGCCAGCAGTCCCCAAATCAGACAGGTTTGGTCCGGGGAGCTGTTTTTT	17	-	TRBJ2-2	TRBV27	-
CASTRTGGVMNTEAFF	TGTGCCAGCACCAGGACAGGGGGCGTCATGAACACTGAAGCTTTCTTT	16	TRBD1	TRBJ1-1	TRBV27	-
CASSPGQGNYYEQYF	TGTGCCAGCTCACCTGGACAGGGAAATTACTACGAGCAGTACTTC	15	TRBD1	TRBJ2-7	TRBV18	-
CASSDTGTGEIDGYTF	TGTGCCAGCAGTGACACCGGGACAGGGGAGATTGATGGCTACACCTTC	16	TRBD1	TRBJ1-2	TRBV25-1	-
CASSLEEGGINGYTF	TGTGCCAGCAGTTTAGAGGAGGGGGGGATTAATGGCTACACCTTC	15	-	TRBJ1-2	TRBV28	-
CASSTGQASIYGYTF	TGCGCCAGCAGCACCGGACAGGCGAGCATCTATGGCTACACCTTC	15	TRBD1	TRBJ1-2	TRBV5-1	-
CASSNPGQGRGYTF	TGTGCCAGCAGTAATCCGGGACAGGGTCGCGGCTACACCTTC	14	TRBD1	TRBJ1-2	TRBV6-5	-
CASSFTGYPYEQYF	TGTGCCAGCAGCTTTACAGGGTACCCCTACGAGCAGTACTTC	14	-	TRBJ2-7	TRBV5-6	-
CASSIGSGHPDRNEKLFF	TGTGCCAGTAGTATCGGGTCGGGACACCCCGACCGGAATGAAAAACTGTTTTTT	18	-	TRBJ1-4	TRBV19	-
CAWSAPLWRNFGNTIYF	TGTGCCTGGAGTGCCCCCTTATGGCGGAATTTTGGAAACACCATATATTTT	17	-	TRBJ1-3	TRBV30	-
CASSQGTGGTEAFF	TGTGCCAGCTCCCAAGGGACAGGGGGCACTGAAGCTTTCTTT	14	TRBD1	TRBJ1-1	TRBV7-3	-
CASSLGSRVSTDTQYF	TGTGCCAGCAGCTTAGGTAGCCGGGTTAGCACAGATACGCAGTATTTT	16	-	TRBJ2-3	TRBV11-2	-
CAWSGPGDEKLFF	TGTGCCTGGAGTGGACCAGGGGATGAAAAACTGTTTTTT	13	-	TRBJ1-4	TRBV30	-
CASSWGTGGRQPQHF	TGTGCCAGCAGTTGGGGGACAGGGGGCCGGCAGCCCCAGCATTTT	15	TRBD1	TRBJ1-5	TRBV28	-
CASTYGGTQDTQYF	TGTGCCAGCACCTACGGGGGGACGCAAGATACGCAGTATTTT	14	TRBD2	TRBJ2-3	TRBV6-6	once